The source of this TCR beta chain is a study of OX40 agonist ivuxolimab in advanced cancers. Study details: Clinicians treated patients with ivuxolimab, an agonistic anti-OX40 (CD134) antibody.

V lost 1 base to trimming and J lost 5 bases; unmatched junction nucleotides: 1. This CDR3 has 13 residues. CDR1 and CDR2 (germline): LNHDA, SQIVND (reference sequence). A remark on this clone: The target antigen is unknown.

The table came from immunoSEQ multiplex PCR; TCRdb's copy has only in-frame clones and leaves some out. The table lists roughly 50,000 clones, about nine tenths of them singletons. Notes on the study in general: Certain nonresponders likewise exhibited a low normalized T-cell clonal expansion.

Material: CD4+ or CD8+ T cells sorted from blood, obtained in a trial of the OX40 agonist ivuxolimab. The chain is built from TRBV19 and TRBJ1-1, with TRBD1 matching 7 bases. The receptor was isolated from an adult with an advanced solid tumor such as melanoma, head and neck, liver or kidney cancer. The CDR3: CASSIARGTEAFF. The CDR3 DNA reads TGTGCCAGTAGTATAGCCAGGGGGACTGAAGCTTTCTTT.